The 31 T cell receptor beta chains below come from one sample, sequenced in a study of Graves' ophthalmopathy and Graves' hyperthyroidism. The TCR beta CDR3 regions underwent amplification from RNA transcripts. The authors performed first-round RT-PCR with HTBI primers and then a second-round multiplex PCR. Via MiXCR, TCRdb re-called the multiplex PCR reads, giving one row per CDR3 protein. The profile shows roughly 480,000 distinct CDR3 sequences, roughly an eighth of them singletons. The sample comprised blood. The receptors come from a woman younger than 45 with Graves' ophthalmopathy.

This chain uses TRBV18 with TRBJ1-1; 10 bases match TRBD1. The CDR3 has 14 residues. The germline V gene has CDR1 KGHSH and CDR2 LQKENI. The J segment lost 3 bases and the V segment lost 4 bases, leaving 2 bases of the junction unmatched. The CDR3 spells CASSRQGADTEAFF. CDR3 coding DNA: TGTGCCAGCTCACGACAGGGGGCCGACACTGAAGCTTTCTTT.

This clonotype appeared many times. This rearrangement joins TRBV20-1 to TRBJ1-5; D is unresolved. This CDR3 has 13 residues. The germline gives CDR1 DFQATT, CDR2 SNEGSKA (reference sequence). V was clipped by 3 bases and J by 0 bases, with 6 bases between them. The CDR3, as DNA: TGCAGTGCTAGGATTGATAGCAATCAGCCCCAGCATTTT. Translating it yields CSARIDSNQPQHF.

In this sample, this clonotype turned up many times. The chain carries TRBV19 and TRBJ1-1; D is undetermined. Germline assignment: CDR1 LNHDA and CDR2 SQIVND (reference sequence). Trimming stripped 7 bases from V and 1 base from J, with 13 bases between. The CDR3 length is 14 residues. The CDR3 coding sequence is TGTGCCAGTACCTCCTGGAATGGGAACACTGAAGCTTTCTTT. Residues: CASTSWNGNTEAFF. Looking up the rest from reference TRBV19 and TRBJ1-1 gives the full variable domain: DGGITQSPKYLFRKEGQNVTLSCEQNLNHDAMYWYRQDPGQGLRLIYYSQIVNDFQKGDIAEGYSVSREKKESFPLTVTSAQKNPTAFYLCASTSWNGNTEAFFGQGTRLTVV.

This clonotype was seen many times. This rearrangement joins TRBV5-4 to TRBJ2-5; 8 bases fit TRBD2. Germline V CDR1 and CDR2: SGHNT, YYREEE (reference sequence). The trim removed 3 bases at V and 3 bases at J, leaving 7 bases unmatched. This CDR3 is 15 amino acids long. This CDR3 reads CASSSWSGGKETQYF. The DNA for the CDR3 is TGTGCCAGCAGCTCCTGGAGCGGGGGCAAAGAGACCCAGTACTTC.

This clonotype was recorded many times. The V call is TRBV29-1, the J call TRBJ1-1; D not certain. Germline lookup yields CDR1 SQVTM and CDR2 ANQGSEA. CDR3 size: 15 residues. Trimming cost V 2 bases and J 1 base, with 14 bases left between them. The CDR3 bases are TGCAGCGTTGAATTATTCCATGGAGGGAACACTGAAGCTTTCTTT. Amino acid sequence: CSVELFHGGNTEAFF.

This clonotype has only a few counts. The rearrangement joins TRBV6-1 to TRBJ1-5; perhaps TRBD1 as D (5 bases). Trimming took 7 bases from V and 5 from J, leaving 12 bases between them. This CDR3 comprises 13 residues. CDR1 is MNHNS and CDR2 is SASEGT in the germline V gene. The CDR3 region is CASTGTLYQPQHF. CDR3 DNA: TGTGCCAGCACTGGGACCCTGTATCAGCCCCAGCATTTT.

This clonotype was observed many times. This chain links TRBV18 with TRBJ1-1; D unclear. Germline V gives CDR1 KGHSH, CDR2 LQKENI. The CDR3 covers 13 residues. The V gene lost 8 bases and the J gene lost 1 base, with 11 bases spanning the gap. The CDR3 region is CASSPSQNTEAFF. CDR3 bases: TGTGCCAGCAGCCCCTCACAGAACACTGAAGCTTTCTTT.

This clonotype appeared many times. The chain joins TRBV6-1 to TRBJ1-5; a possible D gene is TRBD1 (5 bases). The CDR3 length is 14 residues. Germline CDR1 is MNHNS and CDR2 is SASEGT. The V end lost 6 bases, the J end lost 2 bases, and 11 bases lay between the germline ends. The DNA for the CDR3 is TGTGCCAGCAGGACAGACGATGGCAATCAGCCCCAGCATTTT. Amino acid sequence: CASRTDDGNQPQHF.

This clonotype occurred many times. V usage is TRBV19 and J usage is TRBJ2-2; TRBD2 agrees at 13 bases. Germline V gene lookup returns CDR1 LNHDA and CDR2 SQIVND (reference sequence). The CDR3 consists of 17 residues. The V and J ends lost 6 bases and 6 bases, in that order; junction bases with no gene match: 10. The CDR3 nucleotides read TGTGCCAGTAGCCGACTAGCGGGAGGTGATAAGCCCGGGGAGCTGTTTTTT. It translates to CASSRLAGGDKPGELFF.

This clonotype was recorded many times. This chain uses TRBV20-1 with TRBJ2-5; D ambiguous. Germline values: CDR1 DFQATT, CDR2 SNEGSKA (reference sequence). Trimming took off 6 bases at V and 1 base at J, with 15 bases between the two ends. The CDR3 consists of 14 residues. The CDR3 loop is CSARTATPQETQYF. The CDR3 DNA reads TGCAGTGCGAGGACGGCAACCCCCCAAGAGACCCAGTACTTC.

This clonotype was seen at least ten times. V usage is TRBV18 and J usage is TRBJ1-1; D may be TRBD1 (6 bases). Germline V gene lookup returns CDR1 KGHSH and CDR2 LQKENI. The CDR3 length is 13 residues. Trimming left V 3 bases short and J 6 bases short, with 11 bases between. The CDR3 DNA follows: TGTGCCAGCTCACCTTCACAGGGATCTGAAGCTTTCTTT. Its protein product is CASSPSQGSEAFF.

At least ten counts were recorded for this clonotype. CDR3 residues: CASSLMETQYF. The CDR3 region has the DNA TGTGCCAGCAGCTTAATGGAGACCCAGTACTTC. The chain recombines TRBV7-2 with TRBJ2-5; D remains unclear. Germline V gene sequence: CDR1 SGHTA, CDR2 FQGNSA. The CDR3 totals 11 residues. The ends were cut back, 2 bases at V and 5 bases at J, with 3 bases in the middle. The complete variable domain, with remaining parts taken from reference TRBV7-2 and TRBJ2-5, reads GAGVSQSPSNKVTEKGKDVELRCDPISGHTALYWYRQSLGQGLEFLIYFQGNSAPDKSGLPSDRFSAERTGGSVSTLTIQRTQQEDSAVYLCASSLMETQYFGPGTRLLVL.

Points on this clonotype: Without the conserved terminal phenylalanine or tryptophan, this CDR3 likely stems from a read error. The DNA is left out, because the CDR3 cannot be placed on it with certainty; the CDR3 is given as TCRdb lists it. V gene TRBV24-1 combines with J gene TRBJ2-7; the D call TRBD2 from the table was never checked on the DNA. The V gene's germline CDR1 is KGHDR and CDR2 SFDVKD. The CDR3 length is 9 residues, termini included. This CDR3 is CATSDQNRE.

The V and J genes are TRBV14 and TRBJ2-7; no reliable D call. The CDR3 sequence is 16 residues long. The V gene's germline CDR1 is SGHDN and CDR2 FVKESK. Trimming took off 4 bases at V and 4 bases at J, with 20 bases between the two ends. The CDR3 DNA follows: TGTGCCAGCAGCCCGCGATTTCGAGGCAGGATGTACGAGCAGTACTTC. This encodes CASSPRFRGRMYEQYF.

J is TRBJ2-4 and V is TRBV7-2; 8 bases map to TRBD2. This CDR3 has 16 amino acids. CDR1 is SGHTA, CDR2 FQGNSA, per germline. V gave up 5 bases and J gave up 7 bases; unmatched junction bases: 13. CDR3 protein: CASSPGSGKSKNIQYF. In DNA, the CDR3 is TGTGCCAGCAGCCCAGGTAGCGGGAAGTCTAAGAACATTCAGTACTTC.

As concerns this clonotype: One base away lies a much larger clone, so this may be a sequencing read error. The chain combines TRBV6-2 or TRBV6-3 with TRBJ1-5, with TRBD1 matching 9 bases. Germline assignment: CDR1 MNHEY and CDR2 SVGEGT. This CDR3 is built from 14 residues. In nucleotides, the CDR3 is TGTGCCGGCAGGTCCCGGGACAGGGCTCAGCCCCAACATTTT. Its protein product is CAGRSRDRAQPQHF.

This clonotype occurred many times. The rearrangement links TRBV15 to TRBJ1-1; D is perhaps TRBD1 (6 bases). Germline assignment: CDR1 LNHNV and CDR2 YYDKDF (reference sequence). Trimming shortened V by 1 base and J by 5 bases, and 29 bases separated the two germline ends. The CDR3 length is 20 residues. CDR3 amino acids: CATSRGVTLTQGSRGTEAFF. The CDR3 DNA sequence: TGTGCCACCAGCAGAGGGGTAACCTTAACTCAGGGGTCTCGGGGGACTGAAGCTTTCTTT.

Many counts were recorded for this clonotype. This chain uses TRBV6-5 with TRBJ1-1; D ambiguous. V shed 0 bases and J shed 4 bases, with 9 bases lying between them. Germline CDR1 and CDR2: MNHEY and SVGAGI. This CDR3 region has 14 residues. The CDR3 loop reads CASSYSTPGTEAFF. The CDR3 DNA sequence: TGTGCCAGCAGTTACTCTACACCGGGCACTGAAGCTTTCTTT.

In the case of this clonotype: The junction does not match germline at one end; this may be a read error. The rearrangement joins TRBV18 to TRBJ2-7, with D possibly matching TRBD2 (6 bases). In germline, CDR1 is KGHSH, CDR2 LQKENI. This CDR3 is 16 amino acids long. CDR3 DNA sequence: TGCGCCAGCTCACCGCCGGGACTTCGAGTTTCCTACGAGCAGTACTTC. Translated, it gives CASSPPGLRVSYEQYF.

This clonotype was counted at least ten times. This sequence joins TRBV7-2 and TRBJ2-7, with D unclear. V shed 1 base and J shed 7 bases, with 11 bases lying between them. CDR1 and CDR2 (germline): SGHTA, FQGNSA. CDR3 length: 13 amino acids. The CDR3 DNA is TGTGCCAGCAGCTTAGGACCAAGTGGGGAGCAGTACTTC. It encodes CASSLGPSGEQYF.

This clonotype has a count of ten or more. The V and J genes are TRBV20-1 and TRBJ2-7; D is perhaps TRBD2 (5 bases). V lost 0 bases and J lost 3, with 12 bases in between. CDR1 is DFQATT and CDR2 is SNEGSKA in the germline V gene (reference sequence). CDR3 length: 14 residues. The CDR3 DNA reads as TGCAGTGCTAGAGATCTGGGAGCGGACTACGAGCAGTACTTC. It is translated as CSARDLGADYEQYF.

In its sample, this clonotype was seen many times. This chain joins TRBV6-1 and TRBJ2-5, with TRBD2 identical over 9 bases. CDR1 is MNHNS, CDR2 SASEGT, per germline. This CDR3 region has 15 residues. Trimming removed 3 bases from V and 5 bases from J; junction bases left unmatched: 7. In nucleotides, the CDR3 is TGTGCCAGCAGTGATCTCGCGGGAGGGCAGGAGACCCAGTACTTC. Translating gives CASSDLAGGQETQYF.

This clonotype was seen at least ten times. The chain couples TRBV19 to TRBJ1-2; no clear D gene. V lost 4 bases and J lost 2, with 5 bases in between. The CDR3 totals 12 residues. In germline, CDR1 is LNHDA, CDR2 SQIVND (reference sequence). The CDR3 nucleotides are TGTGCCAGTAGTACCCGAAACTATGGCTACACCTTC. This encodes CASSTRNYGYTF.

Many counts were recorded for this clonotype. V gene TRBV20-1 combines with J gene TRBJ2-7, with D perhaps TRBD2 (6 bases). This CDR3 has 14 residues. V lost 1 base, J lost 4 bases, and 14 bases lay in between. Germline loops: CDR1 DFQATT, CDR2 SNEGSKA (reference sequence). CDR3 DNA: TGCAGTGCTAGAGTTGGCGGGATGAGTTACGAGCAGTACTTC. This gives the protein CSARVGGMSYEQYF.

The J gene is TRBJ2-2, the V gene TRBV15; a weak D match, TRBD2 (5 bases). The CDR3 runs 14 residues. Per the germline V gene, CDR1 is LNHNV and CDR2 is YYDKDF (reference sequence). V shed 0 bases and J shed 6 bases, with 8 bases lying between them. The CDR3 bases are TGTGCCACCAGCAGAGAGAGGGATCCCGGGGAGCTGTTTTTT. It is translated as CATSRERDPGELFF.

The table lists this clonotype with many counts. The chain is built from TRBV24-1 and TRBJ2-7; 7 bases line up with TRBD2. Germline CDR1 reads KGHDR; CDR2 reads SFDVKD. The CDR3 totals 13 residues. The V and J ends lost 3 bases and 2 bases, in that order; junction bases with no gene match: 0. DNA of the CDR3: TGTGCCACCAGTGATGGGGGGGCCTACGAGCAGTACTTC. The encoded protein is CATSDGGAYEQYF.

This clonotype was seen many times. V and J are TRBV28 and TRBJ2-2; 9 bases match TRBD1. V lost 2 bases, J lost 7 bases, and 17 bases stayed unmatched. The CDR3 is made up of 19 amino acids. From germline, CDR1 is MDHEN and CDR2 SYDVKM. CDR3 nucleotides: TGTGCCAGCAGTTTAATAAGGACAGGGGCCCTCTCTAGAGGCGGGGAGCTGTTTTTT. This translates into CASSLIRTGALSRGGELFF.

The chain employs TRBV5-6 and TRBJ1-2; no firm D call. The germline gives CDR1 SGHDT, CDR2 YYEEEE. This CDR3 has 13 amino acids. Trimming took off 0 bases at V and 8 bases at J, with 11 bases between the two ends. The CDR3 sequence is CASSLVVAGGYTF. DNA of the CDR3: TGTGCCAGCAGCTTGGTGGTTGCGGGGGGCTACACCTTC.

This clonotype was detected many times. The CDR3 loop is CASTDIGTGRNSPLHF. The CDR3 coding sequence is TGTGCCAGCACCGACATTGGGACCGGGAGAAATTCACCCCTCCACTTT. The chain joins TRBV6-1 to TRBJ1-6; TRBD1 is a possible D gene (5 bases). Trimming shortened V by 7 bases and J by 7 bases, and 20 bases separated the two germline ends. This CDR3 is built from 16 residues. Germline V gene lookup returns CDR1 MNHNS and CDR2 SASEGT.

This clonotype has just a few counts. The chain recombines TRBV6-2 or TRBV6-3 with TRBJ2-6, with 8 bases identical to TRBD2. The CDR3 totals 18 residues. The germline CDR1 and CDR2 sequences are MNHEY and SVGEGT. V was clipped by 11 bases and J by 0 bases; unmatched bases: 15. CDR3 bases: TGTGCCGGGCGGGGGGAGACAGTCTTTTACTCTGGGGCCAACGTCCTGACTTTC. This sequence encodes CAGRGETVFYSGANVLTF.

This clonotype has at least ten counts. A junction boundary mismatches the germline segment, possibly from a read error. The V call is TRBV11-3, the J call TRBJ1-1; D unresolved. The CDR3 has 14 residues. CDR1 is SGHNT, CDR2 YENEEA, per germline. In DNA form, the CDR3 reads TGTGCCAGCAGCCTGAGGACGGTGAACACTGGAGCTTTCTTT. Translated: CASSLRTVNTGAFF.